Each of the 15 T cell receptor beta chains below was sequenced from the same sample in a study of T-cell memory formation after mild COVID-19. TCRdb itself ran the 5' RACE reads through MiXCR, one entry per CDR3 protein. The sample holds a few hundred thousand distinct CDR3 sequences, over 25% seen once. Input material: PBMCs or a T cell subset sorted from them (not recorded which). The source is an adult woman who had mild COVID-19 (a few samples of this study predate the infection). Cell type and time point are not known.

This clonotype occurred many times. The chain uses TRBV5-1 and TRBJ1-1, with 7 bases that match TRBD1. The V gene end was trimmed by 4 bases and the J gene end by 1 base; junction bases not matched to a gene: 4. The CDR3 has 14 amino acids. Germline values: CDR1 SGHRS, CDR2 YFSETQ. CDR3 nucleotide sequence: TGCGCCAGCAGCCCGGGACAGTCGAACACTGAAGCTTTCTTT. Its translation: CASSPGQSNTEAFF.

The gene calls are TRBV6-2 or TRBV6-3 and TRBJ1-2, with TRBD1 identical over 7 bases. The J segment lost 8 bases and the V segment lost 4 bases, leaving 13 bases of the junction unmatched. The CDR3 runs to 15 residues. Germline CDR1 and CDR2: MNHEY and SVGEGT. CDR3 in DNA: TGTGCCAGCAGTTTAAGAGATACAGGGGCTCGAGGCTACACCTTC. The encoded protein is CASSLRDTGARGYTF.

The chain employs TRBV9 and TRBJ2-3, with TRBD1 identical over 7 bases. In germline, CDR1 is SGDLS, CDR2 YYNGEE. This CDR3 spans 17 amino acids. J was trimmed by 0 bases and V by 0 bases; bases with no gene match: 7. The CDR3 DNA reads as TGTGCCAGCAGCGTAGGAATTGGGACAGCTAGCACAGATACGCAGTATTTT. Protein product: CASSVGIGTASTDTQYF.

The table lists this clonotype with a few counts. CDR3 protein: CASTPNAEQLTDTQYF. In DNA, the CDR3 is TGTGCCAGCACCCCGAATGCGGAGCAGCTCACAGATACGCAGTATTTT. The chain employs TRBV7-8 and TRBJ2-3; no clear D gene. The CDR3 covers 16 residues. V lost 7 bases, J lost 2 bases, and 19 bases lay in between. CDR1 and CDR2 (germline): SGHVS, FQNEAQ.

V usage is TRBV14 and J usage is TRBJ1-5; D remains unclear. The CDR3 loop spans 13 amino acids. CDR1 and CDR2 (germline): SGHDN, FVKESK. Trimming took off 1 base at V and 10 bases at J, with 11 bases between the two ends. The CDR3 DNA sequence: TGTGCCAGCAGCCAAGGATGGGCGGCCCCCCAGCATTTT. Amino acids: CASSQGWAAPQHF.

This CDR3 reads CASSLGGFTYNEQFF. The DNA of the CDR3 is TGCGCCAGCAGCTTGGGTGGGTTCACCTACAATGAGCAGTTCTTC. V and J are TRBV5-1 and TRBJ2-1; unclear D gene. Trimming pared 0 bases from V and 2 bases from J, leaving 9 bases between. This CDR3 is built from 15 residues. Germline loops: CDR1 SGHRS, CDR2 YFSETQ. Filled out from reference TRBV5-1 and TRBJ2-1, the complete variable domain reads KAGVTQTPRYLIKTRGQQVTLSCSPISGHRSVSWYQQTPGQGLQFLFEYFSETQRNKGNFPGRFSGRQFSNSRSEMNVSTLELGDSALYLCASSLGGFTYNEQFFGPGTRLTVL.

This clonotype appeared a few times. This chain joins TRBV20-1 and TRBJ2-3, with D possibly being TRBD2 (5 bases). The CDR3 extends over 14 amino acids. Trimming removed 1 base from V and 0 bases from J, with 8 bases in between. The germline V gene has CDR1 DFQATT and CDR2 SNEGSKA (reference sequence). DNA of the CDR3: TGCAGTGCTAGAGGAGGACTGAGCACAGATACGCAGTATTTT. The encoded protein is CSARGGLSTDTQYF.

To note about this clonotype: Relative to the germline gene, one junction end is altered; a read error may explain this. This chain links TRBV7-2 with TRBJ2-6, with a tentative D call TRBD1 (5 bases). Germline CDR1 reads SGHTA; CDR2 reads FQGNSA. The CDR3 covers 13 residues. CDR3 DNA: TGTGCCGCCTTTTCATCTGGGGCCACCGTCCTGACTTTC. Residues: CAAFSSGATVLTF.

This clonotype was picked up one time. This sequence joins TRBV5-1 and TRBJ2-7, with TRBD1 identical over 9 bases. Germline V gene lookup returns CDR1 SGHRS and CDR2 YFSETQ. V lost 4 bases to trimming and J lost 0 bases; unmatched junction nucleotides: 5. This CDR3 has 15 amino acids. The CDR3, as DNA: TGCGCCAGCAGCCTGGGGGACAGGGACTCCTACGAGCAGTACTTC. As protein: CASSLGDRDSYEQYF.

A few counts support this clonotype. This sequence joins TRBV10-3 and TRBJ2-1; the D is unclear. Between the trimmed V and J ends, which lost 2 bases and 6 bases, there was a span of 2 bases. Germline V gives CDR1 ENHRY, CDR2 SYGVKD. There are 11 residues in the CDR3. In DNA, the CDR3 is TGTGCCATCAGTGAGGGCAATGAGCAGTTCTTC. This translates into CAISEGNEQFF.

This clonotype was seen more than once but under ten times. Its ends do not fully match the called genes, so a read error is possible. V is TRBV12-3 or TRBV12-4 and J is TRBJ1-1; tentative D call: TRBD1 (5 bases). The CDR3 extends over 13 amino acids. The CDR3 here is CASRSERGKEVFF. The CDR3 DNA reads as TGTGCCAGCAGAAGTGAAAGGGGTAAGGAAGTTTTCTTT.

This clonotype was found many times. The rearrangement joins TRBV5-1 to TRBJ2-1; no definite D call. Germline CDR1 is SGHRS and CDR2 is YFSETQ. The V end lost 0 bases, the J end lost 6 bases, and 7 bases lay between the germline ends. The CDR3 consists of 13 residues. The CDR3 here is CASSLASPNEQFF. In nucleotides, the CDR3 is TGCGCCAGCAGCTTGGCTTCACCCAATGAGCAGTTCTTC.

The chain recombines TRBV12-3 or TRBV12-4 with TRBJ2-4; TRBD1 aligns across 7 bases. The CDR3 consists of 14 residues. The trim removed 6 bases at V and 4 bases at J, leaving 6 bases unmatched. The CDR3 sequence is CASSLRDSKNIQYF. The CDR3 DNA reads TGTGCCAGCAGCCTCCGGGACAGTAAAAACATTCAGTACTTC.

This clonotype was seen only a few times. The chain combines TRBV5-1 with TRBJ2-2, with unresolved D. Germline CDR1 and CDR2: SGHRS and YFSETQ. The CDR3 has 15 amino acids. V gave up 0 bases and J gave up 1 base, with 7 bases separating them. CDR3 coding DNA: TGCGCCAGCAGCTTGGTTGGCGAGAACACCGGGGAGCTGTTTTTT. Its protein product is CASSLVGENTGELFF.

The J gene is TRBJ1-2, the V gene TRBV12-3 or TRBV12-4; tentatively, D is TRBD1 (5 bases). V was trimmed by 5 bases and J by 0 bases, leaving 16 bases between them. This CDR3 comprises 16 residues. The CDR3 loop is CASSPYAGTTNYGYTF. In DNA, the CDR3 is TGTGCCAGCAGTCCATACGCGGGGACCACTAACTATGGCTACACCTTC.